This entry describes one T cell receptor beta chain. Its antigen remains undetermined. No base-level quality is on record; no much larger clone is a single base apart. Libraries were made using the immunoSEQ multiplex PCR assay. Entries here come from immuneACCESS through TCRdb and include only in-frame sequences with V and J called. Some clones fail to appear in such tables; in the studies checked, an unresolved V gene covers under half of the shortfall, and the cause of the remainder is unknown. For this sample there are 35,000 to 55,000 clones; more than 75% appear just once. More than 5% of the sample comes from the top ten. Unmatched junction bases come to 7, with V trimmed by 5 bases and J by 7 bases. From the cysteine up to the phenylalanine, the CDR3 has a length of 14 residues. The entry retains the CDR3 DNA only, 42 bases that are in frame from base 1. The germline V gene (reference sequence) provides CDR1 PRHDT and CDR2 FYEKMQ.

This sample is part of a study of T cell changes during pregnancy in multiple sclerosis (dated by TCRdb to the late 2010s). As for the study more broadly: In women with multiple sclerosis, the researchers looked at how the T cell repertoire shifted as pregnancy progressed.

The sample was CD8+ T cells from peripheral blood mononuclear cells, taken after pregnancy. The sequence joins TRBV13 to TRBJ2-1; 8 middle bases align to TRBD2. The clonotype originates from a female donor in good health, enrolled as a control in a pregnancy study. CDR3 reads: CASSLRAGVNEQFF. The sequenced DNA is TGTGCCAGCAGCCTCCGAGCGGGGGTGAATGAGCAGTTCTTC.